What follows is one T cell receptor beta chain and its context. Donors of Cohort 3 who recovered were those that had two negative PCRs, clearance, or symptom resolution. This record comes from a study of blood T cell repertoires in COVID-19. Under the authors' procedure: Using reference gene primer amplification, nucleated cell counts were estimated. Using immunoSEQ multiplex PCR, the repertoire was profiled, and TCRdb retains in-frame clones only, with some absent. Clone size and V and J calls were adopted from that table, with D and trimming inferred from the DNA. Counted here are 400,000 or so clones, roughly nine tenths occurring once; the ten biggest clones make up 1% to 1.3%. V shed 9 bases, J shed 4 bases, and the junction held 5 bases outside the gene matches. The CDR3 sequence is 15 residues long. CDR1 and CDR2 from the germline V gene are KGHDR and SFDVKD.

This receptor was identified in a man under 40 who had recovered from COVID-19. The specimen sequenced was PBMCs or T cells enriched from blood (not recorded which). This chain uses TRBV24-1 with TRBJ2-1; the match to TRBD2 covers 13 bases. The chain's CDR3 is CATGGLAGPYNEQFF. CDR3 bases: TGTGCCACCGGGGGACTAGCGGGACCGTACAATGAGCAGTTCTTC.